The text below deals with one TCR beta chain. This sample was included in a study of blood T cell repertoires in COVID-19. Overall study context: Collection of acute and convalescent COVID-19 samples took place in the United States, Italy and Spain. Sample material is recorded as cDNA or gDNA derived from T cells, B-cell-depleted T cells, or PBMCs.

Authors' analysis steps: Reference gene primer amplification yielded estimated nucleated cell counts. The table came from immunoSEQ multiplex PCR; TCRdb's copy has only in-frame clones and leaves some out. V and J calls and clone size are as listed in that table; D and trimming were resolved from the DNA. The data contain roughly 190,000 clones, less than 90% of them singletons. CDR3 length: 15 residues. The V end lost 4 bases, the J end lost 7 bases, and 17 bases lay between the germline ends. Germline CDR1 reads LNHDA; CDR2 reads SQIVND (reference sequence). The V gene is TRBV19, the J gene TRBJ2-1; D might be TRBD2 (7 bases). Sequenced sample: PBMCs or T cells enriched from blood (not recorded which). This clonotype was obtained from a woman aged 30 to 39 who had been exposed to COVID-19. CDR3 in amino acids: CASSTRVGGPNEQFF. CDR3 bases: TGTGCCAGTAGTACCCGAGTGGGGGGGCCTAATGAGCAGTTCTTC. The variable domain in full, with the rest retrieved from reference TRBV19 and TRBJ2-1, is DGGITQSPKYLFRKEGQNVTLSCEQNLNHDAMYWYRQDPGQGLRLIYYSQIVNDFQKGDIAEGYSVSREKKESFPLTVTSAQKNPTAFYLCASSTRVGGPNEQFFGPGTRLTVL.